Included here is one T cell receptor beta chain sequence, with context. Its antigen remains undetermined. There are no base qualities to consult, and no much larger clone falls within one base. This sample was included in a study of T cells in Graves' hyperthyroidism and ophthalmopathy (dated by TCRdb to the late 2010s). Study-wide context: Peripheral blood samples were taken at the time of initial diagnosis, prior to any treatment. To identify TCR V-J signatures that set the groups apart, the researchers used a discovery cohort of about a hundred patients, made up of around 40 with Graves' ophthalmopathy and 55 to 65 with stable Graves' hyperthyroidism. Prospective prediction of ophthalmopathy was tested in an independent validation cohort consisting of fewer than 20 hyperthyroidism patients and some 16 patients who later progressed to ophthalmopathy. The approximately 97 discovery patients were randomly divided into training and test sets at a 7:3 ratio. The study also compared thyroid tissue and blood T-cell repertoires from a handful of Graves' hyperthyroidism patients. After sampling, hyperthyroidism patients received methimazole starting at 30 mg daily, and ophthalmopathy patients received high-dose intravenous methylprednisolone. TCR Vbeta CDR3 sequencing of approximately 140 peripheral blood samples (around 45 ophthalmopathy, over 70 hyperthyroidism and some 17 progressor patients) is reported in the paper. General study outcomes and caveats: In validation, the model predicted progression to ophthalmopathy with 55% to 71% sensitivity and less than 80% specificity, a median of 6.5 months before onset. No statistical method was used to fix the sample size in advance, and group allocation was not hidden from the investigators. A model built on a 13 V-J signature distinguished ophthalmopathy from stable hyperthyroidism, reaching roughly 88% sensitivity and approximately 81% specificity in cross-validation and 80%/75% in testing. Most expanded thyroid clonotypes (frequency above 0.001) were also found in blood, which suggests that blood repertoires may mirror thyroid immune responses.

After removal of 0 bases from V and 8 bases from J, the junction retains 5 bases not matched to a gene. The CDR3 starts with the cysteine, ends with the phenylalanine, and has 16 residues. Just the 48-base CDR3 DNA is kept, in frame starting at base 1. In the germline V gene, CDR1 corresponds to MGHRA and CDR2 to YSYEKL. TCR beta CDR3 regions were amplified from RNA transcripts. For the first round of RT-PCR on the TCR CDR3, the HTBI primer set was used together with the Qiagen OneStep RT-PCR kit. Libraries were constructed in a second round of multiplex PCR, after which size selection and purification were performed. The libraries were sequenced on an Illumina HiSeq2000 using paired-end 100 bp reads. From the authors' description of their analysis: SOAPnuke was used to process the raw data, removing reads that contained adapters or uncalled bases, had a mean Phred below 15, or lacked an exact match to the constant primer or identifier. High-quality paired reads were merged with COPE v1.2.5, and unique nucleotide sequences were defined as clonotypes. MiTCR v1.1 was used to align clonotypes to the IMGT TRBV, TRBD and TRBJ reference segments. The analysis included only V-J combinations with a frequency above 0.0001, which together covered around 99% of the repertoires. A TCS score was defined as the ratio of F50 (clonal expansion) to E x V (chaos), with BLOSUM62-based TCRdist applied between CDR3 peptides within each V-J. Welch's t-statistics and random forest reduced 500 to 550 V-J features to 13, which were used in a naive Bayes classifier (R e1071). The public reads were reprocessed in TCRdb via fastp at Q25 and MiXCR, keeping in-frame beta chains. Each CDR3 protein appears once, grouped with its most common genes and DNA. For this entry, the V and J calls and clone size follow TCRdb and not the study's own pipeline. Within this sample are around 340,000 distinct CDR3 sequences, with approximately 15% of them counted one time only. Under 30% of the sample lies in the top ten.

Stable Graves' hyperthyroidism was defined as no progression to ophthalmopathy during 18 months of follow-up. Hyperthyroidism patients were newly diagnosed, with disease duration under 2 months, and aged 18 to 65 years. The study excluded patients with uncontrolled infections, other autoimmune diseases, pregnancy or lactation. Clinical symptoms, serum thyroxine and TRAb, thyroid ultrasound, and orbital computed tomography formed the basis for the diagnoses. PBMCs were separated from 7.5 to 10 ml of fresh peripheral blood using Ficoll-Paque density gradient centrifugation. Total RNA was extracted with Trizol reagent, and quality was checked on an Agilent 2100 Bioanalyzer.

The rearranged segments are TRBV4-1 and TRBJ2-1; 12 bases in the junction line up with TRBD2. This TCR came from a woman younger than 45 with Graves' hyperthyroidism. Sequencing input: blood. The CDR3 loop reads CASSQDPLAGGHEQFF. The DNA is TGCGCCAGCAGCCAAGATCCCCTAGCGGGAGGGCATGAGCAGTTCTTC.